Following are 9 T cell receptor beta chains from one sample sequenced in a study of blood T cell repertoires in COVID-19. Using immunoSEQ multiplex PCR, the repertoire was profiled, and TCRdb retains in-frame clones only, with some absent. The table lists some 360,000 clones, more than 75% of them singletons, with 2.3% in the top ten. Sequencing used peripheral blood. These receptor sequences come from an older woman with COVID-19, enrolled during active disease.

To note about this clone: This specimen includes other DNA sequences encoding the same CDR3. The chain links TRBV12-3 or TRBV12-4 to TRBJ1-3; D not resolved. V lost 3 bases and J lost 1, with 4 bases in between. CDR3 size: 13 residues. CDR3 residues: CASSFGSGNTIYF. CDR3 coding DNA: TGTGCCAGCAGTTTCGGTTCTGGAAACACCATATATTTT.

V usage is TRBV5-1 and J usage is TRBJ1-6; 8 nucleotides line up with TRBD1. J lost 4 bases, V lost 5 bases, and 14 bases had no gene match. Germline V gene data show CDR1 as SGHRS and CDR2 as YFSETQ. The CDR3 is 18 residues long. The CDR3 sequence: CASSTGQALTGYNSPLHF. CDR3 in DNA: TGCGCCAGCAGTACGGGACAGGCTTTAACGGGGTATAATTCACCCCTCCACTTT.

The chain joins TRBV19 to TRBJ1-1, with D unclear. Trimming cost V 3 bases and J 5 bases, with 16 bases left between them. The CDR3 is made up of 15 amino acids. The germline CDR1 and CDR2 sequences are LNHDA and SQIVND (reference sequence). CDR3 amino acids: CASSIGLTLVTEAFF. The CDR3 DNA reads as TGTGCCAGTAGTATTGGCCTCACGCTAGTAACTGAAGCTTTCTTT.

The V and J genes are TRBV19 and TRBJ2-6; weak D call: TRBD1 (6 bases). From germline, CDR1 is LNHDA and CDR2 SQIVND (reference sequence). This CDR3 contains 14 residues. The V and J ends lost 3 bases and 4 bases respectively, with 7 bases between them. As DNA, the CDR3 is TGTGCCAGTAGTATGGGGACAGGGGCCAACGTCCTGACTTTC. It is translated as CASSMGTGANVLTF.

This chain joins TRBV30 and TRBJ2-3, with D tentatively TRBD2 (6 bases). This CDR3 spans 15 amino acids. The V gene's germline CDR1 is GTSNPN and CDR2 SVGIG (reference sequence). V was shortened by 0 bases and J by 1 base, with 11 bases between the two germline ends. For the CDR3, the DNA is TGTGCCTGGAGTGTAGTAGCGGCCCGCACAGATACGCAGTATTTT. As protein: CAWSVVAARTDTQYF. The full variable domain, in which reference TRBV30 and TRBJ2-3 provide the parts outside the CDR3, is SQTIHQWPATLVQPVGSPLSLECTVEGTSNPNLYWYRQAAGRGLQLLFYSVGIGQISSEVPQNLSASRPQDRQFILSSKKLLLSDSGFYLCAWSVVAARTDTQYFGPGTRLTVL.

The V and J genes are TRBV5-1 and TRBJ1-5; no reliable D call. The germline CDR1 and CDR2 sequences are SGHRS and YFSETQ. The V end was cut by 4 bases, the J end by 5 bases, with 13 bases between. The CDR3 has 14 amino acids. CDR3 nucleotides: TGCGCCAGCAGCCCCGGGTTCTTTGATCAGCCCCAGCATTTT. Translated, it gives CASSPGFFDQPQHF.

This sequence joins TRBV16 and TRBJ1-2, with a weak D call TRBD1 (6 bases). Germline V lookup: CDR1 KGHSY, CDR2 FQNENV. This CDR3 is 14 amino acids long. V lost 4 bases and J lost 7, with 16 bases in between. In DNA form, the CDR3 reads TGTGCCAGCAGCCCAACAGGGCACCCGGTTGGCTACACCTTC. This sequence encodes CASSPTGHPVGYTF. Combining the CDR3 with reference TRBV16 and TRBJ1-2 gives the whole variable domain GEEVAQTPKHLVRGEGQKAKLYCAPIKGHSYVFWYQQVLKNEFKFLISFQNENVFDETGMPKERFSAKCLPNSPCSLEIQATKLEDSAVYFCASSPTGHPVGYTFGSGTRLTVV.

As to this clone: Other DNA sequences in the same sample also yield this CDR3. The chain employs TRBV7-9 and TRBJ1-2, with TRBD1 identical over 9 bases. V shed 5 bases, J shed 5 bases, and the junction held 3 bases outside the gene matches. Per the germline V gene, CDR1 is SEHNR and CDR2 is FQNEAQ (reference sequence). This CDR3 is built from 13 residues. The CDR3 DNA sequence: TGTGCCAGCAGCCTCGGGACAGGGTATGGCTACACCTTC. This codes for CASSLGTGYGYTF.

The J gene is TRBJ1-2, the V gene TRBV5-1; maybe TRBD1 (6 bases). Trimming cost V 3 bases and J 7 bases, with 19 bases left between them. The CDR3 totals 15 residues. The germline V gene has CDR1 SGHRS and CDR2 YFSETQ. CDR3 sequence (DNA): TGCGCCAGCAGCTCCACATCTACAGGGTCGGGTGGCTACACCTTC. Its protein product is CASSSTSTGSGGYTF.